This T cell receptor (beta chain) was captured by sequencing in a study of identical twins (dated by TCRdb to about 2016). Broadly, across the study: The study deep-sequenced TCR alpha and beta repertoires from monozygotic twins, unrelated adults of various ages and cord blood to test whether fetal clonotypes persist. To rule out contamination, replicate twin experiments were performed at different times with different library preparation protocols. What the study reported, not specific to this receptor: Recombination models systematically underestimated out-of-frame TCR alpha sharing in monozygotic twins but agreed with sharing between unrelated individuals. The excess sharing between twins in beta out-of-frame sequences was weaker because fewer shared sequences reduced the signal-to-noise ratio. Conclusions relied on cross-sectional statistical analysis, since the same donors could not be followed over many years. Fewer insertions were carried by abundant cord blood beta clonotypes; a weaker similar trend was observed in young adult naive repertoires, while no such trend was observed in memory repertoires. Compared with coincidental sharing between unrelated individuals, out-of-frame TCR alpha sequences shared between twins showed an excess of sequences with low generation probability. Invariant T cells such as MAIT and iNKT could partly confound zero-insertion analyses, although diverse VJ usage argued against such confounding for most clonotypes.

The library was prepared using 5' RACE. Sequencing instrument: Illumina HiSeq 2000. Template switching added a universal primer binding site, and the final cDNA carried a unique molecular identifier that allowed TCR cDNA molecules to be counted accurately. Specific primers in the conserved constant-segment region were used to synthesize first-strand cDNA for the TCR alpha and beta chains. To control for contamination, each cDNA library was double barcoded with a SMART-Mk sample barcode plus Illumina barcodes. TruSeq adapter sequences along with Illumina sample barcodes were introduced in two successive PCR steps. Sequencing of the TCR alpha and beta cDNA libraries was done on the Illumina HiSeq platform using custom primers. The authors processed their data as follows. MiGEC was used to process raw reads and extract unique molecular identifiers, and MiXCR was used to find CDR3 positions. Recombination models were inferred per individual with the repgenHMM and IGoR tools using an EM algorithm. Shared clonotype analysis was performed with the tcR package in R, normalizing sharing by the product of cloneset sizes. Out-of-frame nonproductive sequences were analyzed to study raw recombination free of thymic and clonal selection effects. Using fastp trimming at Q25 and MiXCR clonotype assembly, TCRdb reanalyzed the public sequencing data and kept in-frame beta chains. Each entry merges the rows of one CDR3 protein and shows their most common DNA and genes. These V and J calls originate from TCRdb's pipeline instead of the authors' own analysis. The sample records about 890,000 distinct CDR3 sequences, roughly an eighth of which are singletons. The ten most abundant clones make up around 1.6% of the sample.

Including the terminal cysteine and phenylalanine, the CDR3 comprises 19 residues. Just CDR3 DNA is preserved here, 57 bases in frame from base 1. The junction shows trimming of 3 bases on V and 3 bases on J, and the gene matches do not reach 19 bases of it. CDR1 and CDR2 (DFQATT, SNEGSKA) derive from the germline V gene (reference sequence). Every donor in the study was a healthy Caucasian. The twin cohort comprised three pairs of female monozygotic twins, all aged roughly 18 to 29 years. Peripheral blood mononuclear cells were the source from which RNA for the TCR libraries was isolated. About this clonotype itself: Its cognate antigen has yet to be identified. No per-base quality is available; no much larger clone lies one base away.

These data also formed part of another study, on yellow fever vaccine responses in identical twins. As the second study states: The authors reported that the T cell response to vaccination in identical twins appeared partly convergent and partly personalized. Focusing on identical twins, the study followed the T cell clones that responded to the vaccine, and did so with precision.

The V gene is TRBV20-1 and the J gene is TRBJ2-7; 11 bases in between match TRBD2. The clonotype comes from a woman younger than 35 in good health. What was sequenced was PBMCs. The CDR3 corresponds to CSASRQLGTSGPWGYEQYF. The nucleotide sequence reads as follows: TGCAGTGCTAGCCGACAGCTCGGGACTAGCGGACCCTGGGGCTACGAGCAGTACTTC.